Detailed here is one T cell receptor (beta chain). In the source study's methods: Amplification from reference gene primers served as the basis for estimated nucleated cell counts. Profiling relied on immunoSEQ multiplex PCR, and the TCRdb table lists in-frame clones only, not all of them. V, J and clone size are those of that table, while D and trimming were read from the DNA. The table lists under 250,000 clones, 87% of them singletons. This sample is part of a study of blood T cell repertoires in COVID-19. Study summary: Material from acute and convalescent COVID-19 was sourced from the United States, Italy and Spain. In each case, the material was cDNA or gDNA derived from T cells, B-cell-depleted T cells, or PBMCs.

J gave up 0 bases and V 4 bases, and 6 bases lay outside the gene matches. CDR1 LGHNA and CDR2 YSLEER come from the germline V gene. The CDR3 runs to 17 residues. The V call is TRBV4-3, the J call TRBJ2-1; TRBD2 aligns across 10 bases. The sample taken for sequencing was peripheral blood. This TCR was sampled from a man aged 18 to 35 with active or convalescent COVID-19. The CDR3 DNA reads TGCGCCAGCAGCCTAGCTAGCGGGAGTTCCTCCTACAATGAGCAGTTCTTC. Its translation is CASSLASGSSSYNEQFF.